These T cell receptor beta chains were read from a single sample in a study of blood T cell repertoires in COVID-19. Profiling relied on immunoSEQ multiplex PCR, and the TCRdb table lists in-frame clones only, not all of them. This sample yields about 160,000 clones, of which 80% to 90% are seen a single time; approximately 0.99% belongs to the top ten. The sequencing sample was made of peripheral blood. Receptor source: a middle-aged man with acute or convalescent COVID-19. CDR3s leave out the opening cysteine and the closing phenylalanine or tryptophan. Clone size is given for some rows only: seen once, a few or many times, or a class if the clone is expanded.

>TRBV2|TRBJ1-2|.
ASRGEAGRDYGYT
>TRBV3-1/TRBV3-2|TRBJ2-2|.
ASSARANTGELF
>TRBV29-1|TRBJ2-5|.
SALRVAGYETQY
>TRBV5-1|TRBJ1-5|.
ASSQGTDSNQPQH
>TRBV18|TRBJ2-7|.
ASSPWAELQEQY
>TRBV11-2|TRBJ2-5|.
ASSSAASGLETQY
>TRBV5-4|TRBJ2-1|once
ASSSGQGIGNEQF
>TRBV13|TRBJ1-1|.
ASSFTGGRTEAF
>TRBV6-5|TRBJ1-2|.
ASSYSRTVRYGYT
>TRBV30|TRBJ2-1|.
AWSPTWGLRNEQF
>TRBV27|TRBJ2-5|.
ASSPRQGPRRETQY
>TRBV10-3|TRBJ1-3|.
AISESGTLSGNTIY
>TRBV6-5|TRBJ2-5|.
ASRDNRDLKTQY
>TRBV29-1|TRBJ1-1|.
SSGGADPNTEAF
>TRBV7-3|TRBJ1-2|.
ASSLRGGYGYT
>TRBV19|TRBJ1-1|.
ASSMGGNTEAF
>TRBV5-1|TRBJ1-2|.
ASSLGQTSYGYT
>TRBV5-8|TRBJ1-1|once
ASSFVTGDTEAF
>TRBV11-2|TRBJ2-7|once
ASSLGERAGAYEQY
>TRBV28|TRBJ1-5|.
ASSTGGEANQPQH
>TRBV10-3|TRBJ1-5|.
AISESGGIGQPQH
>TRBV7-8|TRBJ1-2|.
ASSPVNGFGYT
>TRBV1|TRBJ2-1|.
TSRTWAGGSNEQF
>TRBV7-6|TRBJ2-3|.
ASSLLPAGTGGDTQY
>TRBV7-2|TRBJ1-2|few
ASSSKTGGLGYT
>TRBV6-5|TRBJ2-1|.
ASRQDRAPYNEQF
>TRBV27|TRBJ2-5|.
ASSLGPITGLAGGLGTQY
>TRBV18|TRBJ1-1|.
ASSPQWQAGNTEAF
>TRBV11-2|TRBJ1-5|.
ASSSQSDSNQPQH
>TRBV12-3/TRBV12-4|TRBJ2-3|.
ASRATINTQY
>TRBV7-9|TRBJ1-1|once
ASSPGQGRTEAF
>TRBV5-6|TRBJ2-2|.
ASSHVGGNTGELF
>TRBV4-1|TRBJ1-2|.
ASSQDRGNAYGYT
>TRBV4-1|TRBJ2-5|.
ASSPSWEGSGETQY
>TRBV5-1|TRBJ1-3|.
ASSSGEAGNTIY
>TRBV10-3|TRBJ2-7|.
AISGGRSYEQY
>TRBV13|TRBJ2-5|once
ASSWSPDRDGSETQY
>TRBV10-3|TRBJ1-5|.
ASSTGSSNQPQH
>TRBV28|TRBJ1-6|.
ASSLGGASYNSPLH
>TRBV7-9|TRBJ1-3|.
ASSFGDSWDTIY
>TRBV11-1|TRBJ2-5|.
ASSSQAYQETQY
>TRBV5-1|TRBJ2-7|.
ASSPLTGSREQY
>TRBV6-5|TRBJ1-1|.
ASSYPGMGAF
>TRBV29-1|TRBJ1-1|.
SVELSAGREEAF
>TRBV27|TRBJ2-2|.
ASSFGPGQGPFANTGELF
>TRBV5-1|TRBJ1-1|.
ASSFQGGNTEAF
>TRBV3-1/TRBV3-2|TRBJ1-1|.
ASSRSESSNTEAF
>TRBV30|TRBJ2-2|.
AWRQGEAGELF
>TRBV6-2/TRBV6-3|TRBJ2-7|few
ASSYVRAYEQY
>TRBV5-1|TRBJ2-7|.
ASSRNNYEQY
>TRBV6-5|TRBJ2-2|.
ASSPRGFNTGELF
>TRBV5-1|TRBJ1-2|.
ASSLGQGNGYT
>TRBV19|TRBJ1-5|.
ASSIMSGGSNQPQH
>TRBV5-1|TRBJ1-6|.
ASSTWTGYNSPLH